The sequence of this TCR beta chain was determined in a study of cytomegalovirus exposure and HLA in healthy donors. The CDR3 sequence is 14 residues long. V was pared by 6 bases and J by 4 bases, with 3 bases of the junction left unmatched. Germline values: CDR1 MNHEY, CDR2 SVGAGI. The PCR had 60 Vbeta and 13 Jbeta primers. Assay used: immunoSEQ multiplex PCR; TCRdb lists only in-frame clones, some missing. The data contain around 100,000 clones, approximately 80% of them singletons. The clonotype originates from a young man in good health and CMV-seropositive. Material: PBMCs. The chain employs TRBV6-5 and TRBJ1-6, with 7 positions matching TRBD1. The CDR3 nucleotides read TGTGCCAGCAGATCGGGACAGTATAATTCACCCCTCCACTTT. Translated, it gives CASRSGQYNSPLHF.